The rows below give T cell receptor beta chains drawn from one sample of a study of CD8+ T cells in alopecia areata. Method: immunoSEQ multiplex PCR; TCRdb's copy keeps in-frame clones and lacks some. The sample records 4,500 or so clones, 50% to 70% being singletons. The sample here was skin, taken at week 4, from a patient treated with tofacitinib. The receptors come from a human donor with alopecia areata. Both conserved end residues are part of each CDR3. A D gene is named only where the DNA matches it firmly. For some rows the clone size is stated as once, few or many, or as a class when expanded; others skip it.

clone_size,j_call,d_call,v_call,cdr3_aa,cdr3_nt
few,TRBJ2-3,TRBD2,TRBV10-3,CAISESVILAGLTDTQYF,TGTGCCATCAGTGAGTCAGTTATACTAGCGGGATTAACAGATACGCAGTATTTT
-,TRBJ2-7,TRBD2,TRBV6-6,CASTGLAGAYEQYF,TGTGCCAGCACCGGACTAGCGGGGGCCTACGAGCAGTACTTC
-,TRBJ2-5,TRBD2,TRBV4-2,CASSQAGEGRETQYF,TGTGCCAGCAGCCAGGCCGGGGAGGGAAGGGAGACCCAGTACTTC
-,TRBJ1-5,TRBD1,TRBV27,CASSSGTGNNQPQHF,TGTGCCAGCAGTTCCGGGACAGGGAACAATCAGCCCCAGCATTTT
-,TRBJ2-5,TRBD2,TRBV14,CASSPLLALQETQYF,TGTGCCAGCAGCCCTCTACTAGCGCTCCAAGAGACCCAGTACTTC
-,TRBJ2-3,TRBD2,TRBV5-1,CASSSLAGRRTDTQYF,TGCGCCAGCAGCTCTCTAGCGGGACGCCGCACAGATACGCAGTATTTT
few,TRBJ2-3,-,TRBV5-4,CASSPTVTDTQYF,TGTGCCAGCAGTCCGACGGTCACAGATACGCAGTATTTT
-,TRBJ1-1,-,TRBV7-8,CASSLGRPTDKAFF,TGTGCCAGCAGCTTAGGCCGCCCGACAGACAAAGCTTTCTTT
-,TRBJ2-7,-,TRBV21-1,CASSSGTTYEQYF,TGTGCCAGCAGCAGCGGGACAACTTACGAGCAGTACTTC
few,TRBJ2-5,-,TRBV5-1,CASSLKRAQGREETQYF,TGCGCCAGCAGCTTAAAGCGGGCCCAGGGGCGGGAAGAGACCCAGTACTTC
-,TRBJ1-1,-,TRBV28,CASKGSEAFF,TGTGCCAGCAAGGGGTCTGAAGCTTTCTTT